This TCR beta chain was captured by sequencing in a study of blood T cell repertoires in COVID-19. Study in general: Collection of acute and convalescent COVID-19 samples took place in the United States, Italy and Spain. Sample material is recorded as cDNA or gDNA derived from T cells, B-cell-depleted T cells, or PBMCs.

The repertoire was sequenced with immunoSEQ multiplex PCR; TCRdb's copy has only in-frame clones and lacks some. Altogether about 210,000 clones are present, approximately 80% being singletons, with the ten largest covering over 10%. V trimming: 3 bases; J trimming: 7 bases; junction bases outside the gene matches: 6. The germline V gene has CDR1 SGHTA and CDR2 FQGNSA. The CDR3 is 16 amino acids. The specimen was peripheral blood. The genes are TRBV7-2 and TRBJ2-1; 13 bases are a match to TRBD2. The sequence came from a human donor in a cohort sampled during active COVID-19. Here the CDR3 reads CASSFGLAGVSNEQFF. CDR3 bases: TGTGCCAGCAGCTTTGGACTAGCGGGAGTTAGTAATGAGCAGTTCTTC.